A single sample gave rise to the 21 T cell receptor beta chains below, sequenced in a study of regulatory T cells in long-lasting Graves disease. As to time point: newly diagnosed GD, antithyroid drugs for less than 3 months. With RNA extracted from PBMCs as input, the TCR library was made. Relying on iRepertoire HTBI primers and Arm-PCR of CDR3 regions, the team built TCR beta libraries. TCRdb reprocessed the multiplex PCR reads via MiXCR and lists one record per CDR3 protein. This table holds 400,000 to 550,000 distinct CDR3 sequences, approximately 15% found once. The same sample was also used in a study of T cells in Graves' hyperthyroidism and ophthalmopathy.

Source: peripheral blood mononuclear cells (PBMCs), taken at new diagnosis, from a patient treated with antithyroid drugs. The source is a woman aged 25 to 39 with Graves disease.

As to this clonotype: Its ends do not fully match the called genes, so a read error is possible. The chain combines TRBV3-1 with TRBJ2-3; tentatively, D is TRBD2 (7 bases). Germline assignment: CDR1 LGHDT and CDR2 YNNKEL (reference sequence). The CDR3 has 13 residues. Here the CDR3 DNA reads TGTGCCGGCAGCCAGAGGGGGGGGGATACGCAGTATTTT. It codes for CAGSQRGGDTQYF.

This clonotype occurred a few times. CDR3 protein: CASSTYLLAGIYNEQFF. CDR3 nucleotides: TGTGCCAGCAGCACTTACCTTCTAGCGGGAATCTACAATGAGCAGTTCTTC. The chain employs TRBV5-6 and TRBJ2-1; TRBD2 aligns across 9 bases. V was clipped by 4 bases and J by 3 bases; unmatched bases: 11. From germline, CDR1 is SGHDT and CDR2 YYEEEE. The CDR3 loop spans 17 amino acids.

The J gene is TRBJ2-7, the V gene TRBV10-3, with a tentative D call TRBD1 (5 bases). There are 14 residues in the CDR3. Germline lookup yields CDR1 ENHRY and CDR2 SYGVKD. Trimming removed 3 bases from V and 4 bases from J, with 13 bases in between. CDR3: CAISDLGREYEQYF. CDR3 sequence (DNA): TGTGCCATCAGTGACCTAGGCAGGGAATACGAGCAGTACTTC.

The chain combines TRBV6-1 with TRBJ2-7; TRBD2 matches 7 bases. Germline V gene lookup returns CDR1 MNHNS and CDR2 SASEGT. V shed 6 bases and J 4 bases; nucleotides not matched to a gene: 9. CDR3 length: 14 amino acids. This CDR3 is CASSSRTRGYEQYF. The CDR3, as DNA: TGTGCCAGCAGCTCGAGGACTAGAGGTTACGAGCAGTACTTC.

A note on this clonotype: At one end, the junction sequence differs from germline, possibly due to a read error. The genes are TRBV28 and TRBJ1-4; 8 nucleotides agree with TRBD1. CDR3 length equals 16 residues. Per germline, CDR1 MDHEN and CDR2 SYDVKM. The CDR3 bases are TGTGCCAGCAGTACCCTCGACAGGGGCGGGCGGGAAAAACCGTTTTTT. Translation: CASSTLDRGGREKPFF.

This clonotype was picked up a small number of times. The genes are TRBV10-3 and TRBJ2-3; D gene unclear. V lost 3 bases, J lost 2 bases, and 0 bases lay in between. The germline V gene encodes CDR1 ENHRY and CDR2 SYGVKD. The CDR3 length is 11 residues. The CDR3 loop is CAISDTDTQYF. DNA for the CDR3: TGTGCCATCAGTGACACAGATACGCAGTATTTT.

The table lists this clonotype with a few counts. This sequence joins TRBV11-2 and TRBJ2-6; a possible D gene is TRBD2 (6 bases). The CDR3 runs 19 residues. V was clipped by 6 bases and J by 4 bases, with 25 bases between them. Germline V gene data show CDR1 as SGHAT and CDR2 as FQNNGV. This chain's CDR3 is CASSEVGGDITSGANVLTF. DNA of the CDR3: TGTGCCAGCAGTGAGGTGGGGGGTGACATCACGTCAGGGGCCAACGTCCTGACTTTC. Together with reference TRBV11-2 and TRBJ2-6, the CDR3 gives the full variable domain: EAGVAQSPRYKIIEKRQSVAFWCNPISGHATLYWYQQILGQGPKLLIQFQNNGVVDDSQLPKDRFSAERLKGVDSTLKIQPAKLEDSAVYLCASSEVGGDITSGANVLTFGAGSRLTVL.

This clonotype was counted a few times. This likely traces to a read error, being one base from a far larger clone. CDR3 region: CASSSDKNTEAFF. In nucleotides, the CDR3 is TGTGCCAGCAGCTCTGACAAGAACACTGAAGCTTTCTTT. V gene TRBV7-3 combines with J gene TRBJ1-1, with D unresolved. Germline CDR1 is SGHTA and CDR2 is FQGTGA. V dropped 4 bases and J dropped 1 base, with 7 bases sitting between them. This CDR3 region has 13 residues.

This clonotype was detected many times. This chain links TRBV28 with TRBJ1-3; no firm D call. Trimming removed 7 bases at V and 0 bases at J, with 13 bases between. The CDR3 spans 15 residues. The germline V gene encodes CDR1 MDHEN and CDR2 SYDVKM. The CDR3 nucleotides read TGTGCCAGCAAGGTGACTGGACGCTCTGGAAACACCATATATTTT. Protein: CASKVTGRSGNTIYF.

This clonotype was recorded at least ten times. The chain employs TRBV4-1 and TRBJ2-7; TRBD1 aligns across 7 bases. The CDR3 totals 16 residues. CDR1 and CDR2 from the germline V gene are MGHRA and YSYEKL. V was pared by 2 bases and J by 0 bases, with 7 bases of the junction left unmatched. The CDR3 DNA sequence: TGCGCCAGCAGCCAAAGAGACAGGGCCCACTCCTACGAGCAGTACTTC. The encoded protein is CASSQRDRAHSYEQYF.

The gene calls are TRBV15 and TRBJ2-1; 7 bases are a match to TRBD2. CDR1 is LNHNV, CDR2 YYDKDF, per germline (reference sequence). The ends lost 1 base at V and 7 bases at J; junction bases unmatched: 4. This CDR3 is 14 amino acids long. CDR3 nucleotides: TGTGCCACCAGCAGAGGCGGGAGCGGAAATGAGCAGTTCTTC. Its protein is CATSRGGSGNEQFF. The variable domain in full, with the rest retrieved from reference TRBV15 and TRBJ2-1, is DAMVIQNPRYQVTQFGKPVTLSCSQTLNHNVMYWYQQKSSQAPKLLFHYYDKDFNNEADTPDNFQSRRPNTSFCFLDIRSPGLGDTAMYLCATSRGGSGNEQFFGPGTRLTVL.

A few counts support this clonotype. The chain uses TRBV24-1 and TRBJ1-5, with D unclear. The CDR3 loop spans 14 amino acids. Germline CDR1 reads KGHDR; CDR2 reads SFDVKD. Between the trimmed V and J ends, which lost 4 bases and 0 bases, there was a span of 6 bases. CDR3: CATSESHSNQPQHF. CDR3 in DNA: TGTGCCACCAGTGAATCCCATAGCAATCAGCCCCAGCATTTT.

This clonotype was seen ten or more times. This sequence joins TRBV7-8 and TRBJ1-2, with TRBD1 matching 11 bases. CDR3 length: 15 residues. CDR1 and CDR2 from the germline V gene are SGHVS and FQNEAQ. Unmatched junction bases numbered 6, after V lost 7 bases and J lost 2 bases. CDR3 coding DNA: TGTGCCAGCATTGCTGGGACAGGGGGGAACTATGGCTACACCTTC. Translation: CASIAGTGGNYGYTF. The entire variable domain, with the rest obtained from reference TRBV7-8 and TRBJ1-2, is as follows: GAGVSQSPRYKVAKRGQDVALRCDPISGHVSLFWYQQALGQGPEFLTYFQNEAQLDKSGLPSDRFFAERPEGSVSTLKIQRTQQEDSAVYLCASIAGTGGNYGYTFGSGTRLTVV.

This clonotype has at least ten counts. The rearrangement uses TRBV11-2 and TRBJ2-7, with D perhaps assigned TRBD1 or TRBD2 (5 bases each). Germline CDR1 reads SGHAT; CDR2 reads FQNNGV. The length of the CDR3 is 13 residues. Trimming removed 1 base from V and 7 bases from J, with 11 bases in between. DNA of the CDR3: TGTGCCAGCAGCTTAGTTGGCAGGGAGGAGCAGTACTTC. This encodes CASSLVGREEQYF.

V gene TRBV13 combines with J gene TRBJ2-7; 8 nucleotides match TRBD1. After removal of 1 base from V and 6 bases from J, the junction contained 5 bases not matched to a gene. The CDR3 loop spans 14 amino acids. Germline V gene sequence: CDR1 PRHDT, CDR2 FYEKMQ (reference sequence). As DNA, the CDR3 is TGTGCCAGCAGCTTAGTCGCAGGGGGCGCCGAGCAGTACTTC. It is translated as CASSLVAGGAEQYF.

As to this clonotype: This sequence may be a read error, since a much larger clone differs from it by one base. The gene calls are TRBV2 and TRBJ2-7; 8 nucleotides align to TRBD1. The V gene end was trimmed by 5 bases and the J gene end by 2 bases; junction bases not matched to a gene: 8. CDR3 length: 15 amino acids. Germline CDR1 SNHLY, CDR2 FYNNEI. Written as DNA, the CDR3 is TGTGCCAGCAGTCAACGGACAGGGACCACCTACGAGCAGTACTTC. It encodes CASSQRTGTTYEQYF.

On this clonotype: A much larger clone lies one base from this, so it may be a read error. The CDR3 DNA reads TGTGCCAGCACCTACGTCACACGGGGGTTCGATGAGCAGTACTTC. Protein sequence: CASTYVTRGFDEQYF. V is TRBV2 and J is TRBJ2-7; perhaps TRBD2 as D (6 bases). The germline V gene encodes CDR1 SNHLY and CDR2 FYNNEI. This CDR3 region has 15 residues. Trimming removed 7 bases at V and 7 bases at J, with 23 bases between.

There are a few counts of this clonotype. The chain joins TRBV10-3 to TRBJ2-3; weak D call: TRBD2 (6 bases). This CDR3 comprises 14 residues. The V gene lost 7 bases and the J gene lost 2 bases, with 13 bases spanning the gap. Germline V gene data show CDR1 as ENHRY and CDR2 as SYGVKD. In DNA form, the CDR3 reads TGTGCCATCACCCCGAGGGGACTCACAGATACGCAGTATTTT. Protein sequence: CAITPRGLTDTQYF.

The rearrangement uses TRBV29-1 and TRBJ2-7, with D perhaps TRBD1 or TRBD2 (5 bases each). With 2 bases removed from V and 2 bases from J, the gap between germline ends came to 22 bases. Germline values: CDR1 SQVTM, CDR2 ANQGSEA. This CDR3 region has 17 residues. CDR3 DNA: TGCAGCGTTGAAAGGGTAAACGGGGCCAAGGGGCCCTACGAGCAGTACTTC. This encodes CSVERVNGAKGPYEQYF.

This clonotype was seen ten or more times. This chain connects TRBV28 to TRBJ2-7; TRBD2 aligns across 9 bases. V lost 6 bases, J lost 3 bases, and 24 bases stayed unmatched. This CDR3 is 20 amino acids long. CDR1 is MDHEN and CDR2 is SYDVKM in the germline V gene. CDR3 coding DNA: TGTGCCAGCAGCCGTGCGGGCACAGGGTTCTTGCGGGAGGGCATCTACGAGCAGTACTTC. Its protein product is CASSRAGTGFLREGIYEQYF.

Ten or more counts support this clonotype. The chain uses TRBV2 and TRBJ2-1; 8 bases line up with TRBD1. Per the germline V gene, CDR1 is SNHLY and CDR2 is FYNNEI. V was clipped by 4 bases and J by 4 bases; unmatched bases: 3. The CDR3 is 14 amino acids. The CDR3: CASSGQGTYNEQFF. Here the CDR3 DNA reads TGTGCCAGCAGTGGACAGGGGACATACAATGAGCAGTTCTTC. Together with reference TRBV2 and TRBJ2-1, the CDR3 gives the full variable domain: EPEVTQTPSHQVTQMGQEVILRCVPISNHLYFYWYRQILGQKVEFLVSFYNNEISEKSEIFDDQFSVERPDGSNFTLKIRSTKLEDSAMYFCASSGQGTYNEQFFGPGTRLTVL.